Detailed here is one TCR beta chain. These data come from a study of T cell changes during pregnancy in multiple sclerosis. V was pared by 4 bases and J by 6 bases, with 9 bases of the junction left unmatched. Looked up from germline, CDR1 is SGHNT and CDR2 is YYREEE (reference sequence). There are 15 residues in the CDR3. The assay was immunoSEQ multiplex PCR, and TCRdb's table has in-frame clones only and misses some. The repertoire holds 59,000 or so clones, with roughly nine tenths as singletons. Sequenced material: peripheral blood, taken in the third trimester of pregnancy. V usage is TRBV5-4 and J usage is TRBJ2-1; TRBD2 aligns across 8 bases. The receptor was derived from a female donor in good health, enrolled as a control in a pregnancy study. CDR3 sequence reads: CASSPMGTRLNEQFF. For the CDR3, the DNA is TGTGCCAGCAGCCCGATGGGGACTAGGCTCAATGAGCAGTTCTTC. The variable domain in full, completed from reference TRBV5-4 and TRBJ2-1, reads ETGVTQSPTHLIKTRGQQVTLRCSSQSGHNTVSWYQQALGQGPQFIFQYYREEENGRGNFPPRFSGLQFPNYSSELNVNALELDDSALYLCASSPMGTRLNEQFFGPGTRLTVL.